This T cell receptor beta chain is drawn from a study of Ad26.COV2.S vaccination and SARS-CoV-2 variants. Treatment denoted: 15 to 20 received Ad26.COV2.S at low or high dose, single or two shots; about 5 received placebo; per-sample allocation not given. The study sampled participants on day 63 after the first vaccine or placebo injection. The sample came from a Boston adult aged 18-55 years. Sequencing used immunoSEQ multiplex PCR; TCRdb keeps in-frame clones, though not all of them. The table has around 300,000 clones, roughly nine tenths seen once. V lost 3 bases, J lost 5 bases, and 19 bases lay in between. This CDR3 is 15 amino acids long. Germline V gives CDR1 GTSNPN, CDR2 SVGIG (reference sequence). Study results and caveats: After vaccination, substantial breadth of spike-specific CD8+ and CD4+ responses was reported. Quantification of TCR breadth and depth may have yielded underestimates of total T cell responses.

Regarding this clone: Its cognate antigen is unknown.

The genes are TRBV30 and TRBJ1-1; D gene uncertain. This sequence was found in a person between 18 and 59 years old who received the Ad26.COV2.S COVID-19 vaccine or a placebo. The source was peripheral blood, collected in a trial of Ad26.COV2.S vaccine versus placebo. CDR3 coding DNA: TGTGCCTGGAGCCCCCTGGAGGGTACATGGACTGAAGCTTTCTTT. It codes for CAWSPLEGTWTEAFF.